What follows are 10 T cell receptor beta chains derived from one specimen sequenced in a study of T cells in Graves' hyperthyroidism and ophthalmopathy (dated by TCRdb to between 2018 and 2021). Library generation was performed with multiplex PCR. Sequenced using an Illumina HiSeq 2000. The TCR beta CDR3 regions were amplified from RNA transcripts. A first-round RT-PCR of the TCR CDR3 used the HTBI primer set with the Qiagen OneStep RT-PCR kit. In-frame beta chains were kept once TCRdb had trimmed the public reads at Q25 with fastp and called clones with MiXCR. For every CDR3 protein sequence, its rows merge into one entry that carries the most common genes and DNA. Across this sample there are approximately 380,000 distinct CDR3 sequences, with approximately 20% seen only once. Of the sample, about 3.7% is held by the ten largest clones. The sample was blood. These receptors originate from a woman under 30 with Graves' hyperthyroidism.

J is TRBJ1-1 and V is TRBV6-5; 7 nucleotides line up with TRBD1. This CDR3 has 13 amino acids. In germline, CDR1 is MNHEY, CDR2 SVGAGI. The V segment lost 0 bases and the J segment 10 bases; nucleotides outside the gene matches: 5. CDR3 sequence reads: CASSYSTGYGAFF. As DNA, the CDR3 is TGTGCCAGCAGTTACTCGACAGGGTATGGAGCTTTCTTT.

The table lists this clonotype with many counts. The CDR3 DNA sequence: TGTGCCAGCAGGAGGGGGTCGGGAGAGACCCAGTACTTC. Amino acids: CASRRGSGETQYF. This chain links TRBV7-9 with TRBJ2-5; TRBD1 is a possible D gene (6 bases). Trimming pared 6 bases from V and 4 bases from J, leaving 12 bases between. CDR1 SEHNR and CDR2 FQNEAQ come from the germline V gene (reference sequence). The CDR3 has 13 residues.

With regard to this clonotype: Likely a read error: the CDR3 ends without its conserved phenylalanine or tryptophan. V is TRBV24-1 and J is TRBJ2-2; 7 bases map to TRBD1. Trimming removed 7 bases from V and 1 base from J; junction bases left unmatched: 5. CDR1 is KGHDR and CDR2 is SFDVKD in the germline V gene. The CDR3 consists of 15 residues. The CDR3 sequence is CATRPGQLNTGELFL. The CDR3 DNA sequence: TGTGCCACCAGACCGGGACAGTTGAACACCGGGGAGCTGTTTCTT.

This clonotype was observed many times. The DNA of the CDR3 is TGTGCCAGCAGCCGTCACGTCACCTACGAGCAGTACTTC. Translating it yields CASSRHVTYEQYF. The genes are TRBV11-2 and TRBJ2-7; D is uncertain. The germline CDR1 and CDR2 sequences are SGHAT and FQNNGV. The CDR3 runs 13 residues. Trimming stripped 5 bases from V and 2 bases from J, with 10 bases between.

This clonotype was seen ten or more times. The genes are TRBV5-1 and TRBJ2-5; D is possibly TRBD1 (6 bases). The CDR3 consists of 15 residues. V was pared by 0 bases and J by 4 bases, with 13 bases between. Germline values: CDR1 SGHRS, CDR2 YFSETQ. The CDR3 protein is CASSLDRVEGETQYF. CDR3 nucleotides: TGCGCCAGCAGCTTGGACAGGGTAGAGGGAGAGACCCAGTACTTC.

This clonotype was seen once. The chain has TRBV29-1 and TRBJ1-2; D unclear. This CDR3 has 11 residues. The V gene's germline CDR1 is SQVTM and CDR2 ANQGSEA. The V end lost 6 bases, the J end lost 5 bases, and 10 bases lay between the germline ends. DNA of the CDR3: TGCAGCGTCCCGCACGCTTATGGCTACACCTTC. This translates into CSVPHAYGYTF. The full variable domain, rest sourced from reference TRBV29-1 and TRBJ1-2, is SAVISQKPSRDICQRGTSLTIQCQVDSQVTMMFWYRQQPGQSLTLIATANQGSEATYESGFVIDKFPISRPNLTFSTLTVSNMSPEDSSIYLCSVPHAYGYTFGSGTRLTVV.

This clonotype has at least ten counts. This rearrangement joins TRBV4-1 to TRBJ1-1, with TRBD1 matching over 7 bases. The CDR3 extends over 15 amino acids. From germline, CDR1 is MGHRA and CDR2 YSYEKL. The junction had 13 bases not matched to a gene; V was cut back by 4 bases and J by 8 bases. The CDR3 protein is CASSRRARQGEEAFF. As DNA, the CDR3 is TGCGCCAGCAGCCGACGCGCACGACAGGGTGAGGAAGCTTTCTTT.

This clonotype was seen at least ten times. This sequence joins TRBV20-1 and TRBJ1-5, with D uncertain. The CDR3 is 12 residues long. Germline CDR1 DFQATT, CDR2 SNEGSKA (reference sequence). V was shortened by 4 bases and J by 6 bases, with 10 bases between the two germline ends. In nucleotides, the CDR3 is TGCAGTGCTAATAATTGGGGTCAGCCCCAGCATTTT. Translation: CSANNWGQPQHF.

This clonotype was counted ten times or more. The chain couples TRBV12-3 or TRBV12-4 to TRBJ1-1; D not resolved. V dropped 3 bases and J dropped 5 bases, with 13 bases sitting between them. The CDR3 consists of 14 residues. CDR3 protein: CASSFPPEKTEAFF. The CDR3 DNA sequence: TGTGCCAGCAGTTTCCCCCCCGAGAAAACTGAAGCTTTCTTT.

This clonotype appeared a few times. The rearrangement links TRBV4-1 to TRBJ2-7; 12 nucleotides align to TRBD2. Germline values: CDR1 MGHRA, CDR2 YSYEKL. This CDR3 contains 17 residues. V lost 4 bases, J lost 2 bases, and 9 bases stayed unmatched. The CDR3 DNA is TGCGCCAGCAGCCCCACAGGCCGACTAGCGGGGGCCTACGAGCAGTACTTC. Translation: CASSPTGRLAGAYEQYF.